This T cell receptor beta chain appears in the sequencing data of a study of T cell responses to AZD1222 COVID-19 vaccine. Produced via immunoSEQ multiplex PCR; TCRdb's table is partial and in-frame only. The data hold approximately 210,000 clones, with 91% observed a single time. Losses at the gene ends were 6 bases for V and 3 bases for J; bases not matched to a gene: 7. CDR1 is MNHEY and CDR2 is SVGAGI in the germline V gene. CDR3 size: 15 residues. Worth noting for this clone: The antigen is undetermined.

Study results and limitations: Across spike, vaccine-associated CD4 TCRs were found, dominant at 160-218 and 743-854. Repertoire collection took place solely once the T cell response had peaked.

The sample consisted of peripheral blood, taken 28 days after the second AZD1222 dose. The source of this sequence is an adult who received the AZD1222 COVID-19 vaccine. The chain joins TRBV6-5 to TRBJ1-4, with TRBD1 matching 7 bases. The CDR3 region is CASSNTGAANEKLFF. The CDR3 nucleotides are TGTGCCAGCAGCAATACAGGGGCCGCTAATGAAAAACTGTTTTTT.